These 4 T cell receptor beta chains share one sample of origin, sequenced in a study of blood T cells in healthy people across ages. A J-beta primer mix and a sample-barcoded 5' primer were used in a second PCR of roughly 7 to 12 cycles. TCRdb independently ran MiXCR on the 5' RACE reads; one entry per CDR3 protein. The sample carries some 670,000 distinct CDR3 sequences, under 65% recorded once. The sequencing sample was made of blood. Source of these receptors: a woman of 80 years or more in good health.

The CDR3 DNA reads as TGTGCCAGCAGTTTACAGACTAGCGGGAGGATTAGCCAAGAGACCCAGTACTTC. Residues: CASSLQTSGRISQETQYF. The chain has TRBV27 and TRBJ2-5; 13 bases are shared with TRBD2. The CDR3 consists of 18 residues. Germline V CDR1 and CDR2: MNHEY, SMNVEV (reference sequence). V shed 2 bases, J shed 1 base, and the junction held 7 bases outside the gene matches.

This clonotype was seen only a few times. The V and J genes are TRBV7-2 and TRBJ2-3, with TRBD2 as a possible D gene (6 bases). The CDR3 totals 18 residues. The V end was cut by 4 bases, the J end by 0 bases, with 20 bases between. Germline lookup yields CDR1 SGHTA and CDR2 FQGNSA. In DNA form, the CDR3 reads TGTGCCAGCAGCTCATCTCGGCTAGGCGGGGAGAGCACAGATACGCAGTATTTT. Protein: CASSSSRLGGESTDTQYF.

This chain links TRBV30 with TRBJ2-4; D is possibly TRBD1 or TRBD2 (5 bases each). Germline V gene data show CDR1 as GTSNPN and CDR2 as SVGIG (reference sequence). V lost 1 base and J 14 bases, leaving 15 bases between the germline ends. The CDR3 totals 12 residues. This chain's CDR3 is CAWSAPPGTEYF. CDR3 nucleotide sequence: TGTGCCTGGAGTGCCCCCCCCGGGACCGAGTACTTC.

As to this clonotype: This may arise from a read error, as a much more abundant clone is one base away. The chain employs TRBV28 and TRBJ2-3; tentative D call: TRBD2 (5 bases). The germline gives CDR1 MDHEN, CDR2 SYDVKM. There are 15 residues in the CDR3. The CDR3 spells CASRTVGIATATQYF. The CDR3 nucleotides read TGTGCCAGCAGGACGGTCGGGATTGCCACAGCTACGCAGTATTTT.